This T cell receptor (beta chain) came from a study of Graves' ophthalmopathy and Graves' hyperthyroidism. About the study: Before any treatment was given, at initial diagnosis, peripheral blood was collected. Study-level points and caveats: Most expanded clonotypes in thyroid above 0.001 frequency also showed up in blood.

RNA transcripts were the template, and TCR beta CDR3 regions were amplified from them. A first-round RT-PCR used HTBI primers, followed by a second-round multiplex PCR. Using its own MiXCR run on the multiplex PCR reads, TCRdb lists one record per CDR3 protein. The sample lists roughly 400,000 distinct CDR3 sequences; 18% were seen once. This clonotype has a count of ten or more. Its antigen is not identified. Diagnosis used clinical symptoms, serum thyroxine, TRAb, thyroid ultrasound and orbital computed tomography. V lost 5 bases and J lost 4; bases outside the gene matches: 8. CDR1 is SEHNR, CDR2 FQNEAQ, per germline (reference sequence). This CDR3 has 15 amino acids.

Source material: peripheral blood. The V gene is TRBV7-9, the J gene TRBJ1-1, with 9 bases identical to TRBD1. The clonotype was recovered from a woman under 30 with Graves' ophthalmopathy. Written as DNA, the CDR3 is TGTGCCAGCAGCCGTCGGACAGGGGAAGCCACTGAAGCTTTCTTT. Protein sequence: CASSRRTGEATEAFF.